This is a list of T cell receptor beta chains from one sample in a study of blood T cell repertoires in COVID-19. TCRdb's table, derived via immunoSEQ multiplex PCR, lists solely in-frame clones and lacks some. This sample carries under 550,000 clones, around nine tenths of them seen once, and the ten largest clones take roughly 0.84%. Sequenced input: peripheral blood. These receptors all come from a man younger than 30 with COVID-19, enrolled during active disease. CDR3s include the opening cysteine and the closing phenylalanine or tryptophan. Fields, in order: clone size, D gene, V gene, J gene, CDR3 protein, CDR3 DNA. The D gene is left open where the match is weak. Rows may omit the clone size; those that give it use once, few, many or a size class.

clone size: NA
D gene: NA
V gene: TRBV2
J gene: TRBJ1-3
CDR3 protein: CASSEEGYSGNTIYF
CDR3 DNA: TGTGCCAGCAGTGAGGAGGGCTACTCTGGAAACACCATATATTTT

clone size: NA
D gene: NA
V gene: TRBV2
J gene: TRBJ1-2
CDR3 protein: CASSEAGNYGYTF
CDR3 DNA: TGTGCCAGCAGTGAAGCTGGCAACTATGGCTACACCTTC

clone size: NA
D gene: TRBD1
V gene: TRBV18
J gene: TRBJ1-1
CDR3 protein: CASSPLGQGAMNTEAFF
CDR3 DNA: TGTGCCAGCTCACCCCTGGGACAGGGGGCCATGAACACTGAAGCTTTCTTT

clone size: once
D gene: TRBD2
V gene: TRBV27
J gene: TRBJ2-5
CDR3 protein: CASTSSSLAGVKGETQYF
CDR3 DNA: TGTGCCAGCACCTCTTCCTCACTAGCGGGAGTAAAAGGAGAGACCCAGTACTTC

clone size: NA
D gene: TRBD1
V gene: TRBV6-5
J gene: TRBJ2-7
CDR3 protein: CASSGTGGSYEQYF
CDR3 DNA: TGTGCCAGCTCCGGGACAGGGGGATCCTACGAGCAGTACTTC

clone size: NA
D gene: TRBD1
V gene: TRBV30
J gene: TRBJ1-3
CDR3 protein: CAWSDLDRGRGNTIYF
CDR3 DNA: TGTGCCTGGAGTGACCTCGACAGGGGGCGAGGAAACACCATATATTTT

clone size: NA
D gene: NA
V gene: TRBV14
J gene: TRBJ1-1
CDR3 protein: CASSFYRIVGTEAFF
CDR3 DNA: TGTGCCAGCAGCTTCTACAGAATCGTAGGCACTGAAGCTTTCTTT

clone size: NA
D gene: NA
V gene: TRBV9
J gene: TRBJ2-7
CDR3 protein: CASSVHLGREQYF
CDR3 DNA: TGTGCCAGCAGCGTACATCTGGGGAGGGAGCAGTACTTC

clone size: few
D gene: NA
V gene: TRBV5-6
J gene: TRBJ1-4
CDR3 protein: CASSLATGKLFF
CDR3 DNA: TGTGCCAGCAGCTTGGCCACCGGAAAACTGTTTTTT

clone size: NA
D gene: NA
V gene: TRBV21-1
J gene: TRBJ2-7
CDR3 protein: CASSKDRPDYEQYF
CDR3 DNA: TGTGCCAGCAGCAAAGACAGGCCAGACTACGAGCAGTACTTC

clone size: NA
D gene: NA
V gene: TRBV19
J gene: TRBJ2-2
CDR3 protein: CASETGNTGELFF
CDR3 DNA: TGTGCCAGTGAGACAGGGAACACCGGGGAGCTGTTTTTT

clone size: NA
D gene: NA
V gene: TRBV12-3/TRBV12-4
J gene: TRBJ2-1
CDR3 protein: CASQRPWAPEQFF
CDR3 DNA: TGTGCCAGTCAACGACCGTGGGCCCCGGAGCAGTTCTTC